This T cell receptor (beta chain) was profiled in a study of cytomegalovirus exposure and HLA in healthy donors. The primer mix had 60 Vbeta and 13 Jbeta primers. TCRdb's table, derived via immunoSEQ multiplex PCR, lists solely in-frame clones and lacks some. The sample contains about 160,000 clones, less than 80% of which appear only once. J gave up 3 bases and V 0 bases, and 5 bases lay outside the gene matches. The CDR3 runs 16 residues. Germline CDR1 reads SGHRS; CDR2 reads YFSETQ. Whereas donors were nominally healthy upon sampling, unrecorded immune exposures were probable. This sequence joins TRBV5-1 and TRBJ2-3; 9 bases are a match to TRBD2. Sequencing was done on a sample of PBMCs. This receptor was obtained from a female donor in good health and CMV-seronegative. In DNA, the CDR3 is TGCGCCAGCAGCTTGGGCGGGAGGGCCTTAACAGATACGCAGTATTTT. Translation: CASSLGGRALTDTQYF.